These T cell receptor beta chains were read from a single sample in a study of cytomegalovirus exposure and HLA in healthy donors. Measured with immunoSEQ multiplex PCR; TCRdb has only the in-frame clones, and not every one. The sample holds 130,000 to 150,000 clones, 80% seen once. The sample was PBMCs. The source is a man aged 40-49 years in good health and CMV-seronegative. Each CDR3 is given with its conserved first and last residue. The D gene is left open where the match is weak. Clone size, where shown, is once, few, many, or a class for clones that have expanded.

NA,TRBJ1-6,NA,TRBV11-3,TGTGCCAGCAGCCAGGGGACCGCGCCACGGGGCTCCTATAATTCACCCCTCCACTTT,CASSQGTAPRGSYNSPLHF
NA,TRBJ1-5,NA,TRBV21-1,TGTGCCAGCAGCGATACAGGGGGCGCGGATCAGCCCCAGCATTTT,CASSDTGGADQPQHF
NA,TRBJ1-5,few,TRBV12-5,TGTGCTAGTGGCTTGGGCCAGAACAATCAGCCCCAGCATTTT,CASGLGQNNQPQHF
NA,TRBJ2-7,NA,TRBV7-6,TGTGCCAGCAGCTTATGGACCGACAGGATAGTGGCCAACGAGCAGTACTTC,CASSLWTDRIVANEQYF
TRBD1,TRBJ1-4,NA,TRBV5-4,TGTGCCAGCAGCTCGGGACAGGGTGGGGAAAAACTGTTTTTT,CASSSGQGGEKLFF
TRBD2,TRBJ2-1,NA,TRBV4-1,TGCGCCAGCAGCCAAGTCCTTTCTAGCGGGGGGCCGAGCTCCTACAATGAGCAGTTCTTC,CASSQVLSSGGPSSYNEQFF
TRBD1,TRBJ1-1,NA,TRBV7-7,TGTGCTAGCAGCTTAGGTACAGGGGAGAATGAAGCTTTCTTT,CASSLGTGENEAFF
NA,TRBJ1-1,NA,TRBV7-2,TGTGCCAGCAGCTTAACCCGGGACTCCACTGAAGCTTTCTTT,CASSLTRDSTEAFF
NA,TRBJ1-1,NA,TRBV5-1,TGCGCCAGCAGCCTTTCAGGGGTCAAAGGCACTGAAGCTTTCTTT,CASSLSGVKGTEAFF
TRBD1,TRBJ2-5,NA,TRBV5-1,TGCGCCAGCAGCAGAGGGACAGGCCAAGAGACCCAGTACTTC,CASSRGTGQETQYF
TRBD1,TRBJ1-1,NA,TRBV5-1,TGCGCCAGCAGCTTGGTTAAGGGGGCAGCTGAAGCTTTCTTT,CASSLVKGAAEAFF
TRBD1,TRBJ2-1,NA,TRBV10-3,TGTGCCATCAGTCCCGGGACAGGGGGGCTTACCTACAATGAGCAGTTCTTC,CAISPGTGGLTYNEQFF
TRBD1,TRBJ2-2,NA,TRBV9,TGTGCCAGCAGCGAGGGACAGCTCACGAACACCGGGGAGCTGTTTTTT,CASSEGQLTNTGELFF
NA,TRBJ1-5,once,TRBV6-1,TGTGCCAGCAGCGGGACTTCCAGCAATCAGCCCCAGCATTTT,CASSGTSSNQPQHF
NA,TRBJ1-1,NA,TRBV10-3,TGTGCCATCAGCGATCCGGGACACGCGAACACTGAAGCTTTCTTT,CAISDPGHANTEAFF
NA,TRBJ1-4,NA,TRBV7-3,TGTGCCAGCAGCTTAGGGGGCAGGGTTGGTGAAAAACTGTTTTTT,CASSLGGRVGEKLFF
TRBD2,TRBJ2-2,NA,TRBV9,TGTGCCAGCAGCCTCCGGGGGGGGACCGGGGAGCTGTTTTTT,CASSLRGGTGELFF
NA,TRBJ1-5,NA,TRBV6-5,TGTGCCAGCAGTCACAGGGATGGCTATCAGCCCCAGCATTTT,CASSHRDGYQPQHF
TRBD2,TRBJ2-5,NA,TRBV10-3,TGTGCCATCAGTGAGCCCTCCGGGACTAGCCGACCACAAGAGACCCAGTACTTC,CAISEPSGTSRPQETQYF
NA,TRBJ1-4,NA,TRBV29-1,TGCAGCGTTGCGCCAGGGGCCGCAACTAATGAAAAACTGTTTTTT,CSVAPGAATNEKLFF